Listed below are T cell receptor beta chains from one sample, sequenced in a study of T cells in Graves' hyperthyroidism and ophthalmopathy. TCRdb ran MiXCR on the multiplex PCR reads and lists one entry per CDR3 protein. The sample yields around 580,000 distinct CDR3 sequences, 46% seen once. The sequencing input was peripheral blood or thyroid tissue (not recorded which). These receptors originate from a woman younger than 30 with Graves' hyperthyroidism. CDR3s include the opening cysteine and the closing phenylalanine or tryptophan. A D gene is named only where the DNA matches it firmly. Expanded clones are given a class, and other clones once, few, many or no size at all.

j_call | v_call | clone_size | d_call | cdr3_aa | cdr3_nt
TRBJ1-1 | TRBV12-3/TRBV12-4 | . | TRBD1 | CASRGQGGTEAFF | TGTGCCAGCAGGGGACAGGGCGGAACTGAAGCTTTCTTT
TRBJ1-2 | TRBV5-6 | few | . | CASSPPGTVNYGYTF | TGTGCCAGCAGCCCCCCCGGGACGGTTAACTATGGCTACACCTTC
TRBJ2-2 | TRBV25-1 | once | TRBD1 | CASTLTGDTGELFF | TGTGCCAGCACTCTGACAGGGGACACCGGGGAGCTGTTTTTT
TRBJ2-2 | TRBV7-9 | many | TRBD1 | CASSSISGTGGNTGELFF | TGTGCCAGCAGCTCAATCTCCGGGACAGGGGGCAACACCGGGGAGCTGTTTTTT
TRBJ1-5 | TRBV12-3/TRBV12-4 | many | . | CASSLDGRDNQPQHF | TGTGCCAGCAGTTTAGATGGTAGGGACAATCAGCCCCAGCATTTT
TRBJ2-5 | TRBV11-2 | many | . | CASSLRRGGQETQYF | TGTGCCAGCAGCTTACGAAGGGGTGGTCAGGAGACCCAGTACTTC
TRBJ1-1 | TRBV13 | many | . | CASSPETNTEAFF | TGTGCCAGCAGCCCGGAGACGAACACTGAAGCTTTCTTT
TRBJ2-7 | TRBV12-5 | many | . | CASGLVSRTYSYEQYF | TGTGCTAGTGGTTTGGTTTCAAGGACTTATTCCTACGAGCAGTACTTC
TRBJ2-7 | TRBV5-4 | . | TRBD2 | CASASGMGPYEQYF | TGTGCCAGCGCAAGCGGGATGGGTCCCTACGAGCAGTACTTC
TRBJ2-7 | TRBV4-1 | many | TRBD2 | CASSPTSGESYEQYF | TGCGCCAGCAGCCCGACTAGCGGCGAATCCTACGAGCAGTACTTC
TRBJ2-5 | TRBV5-1 | many | TRBD2 | CASSPQTSRVKTQYF | TGCGCCAGCAGCCCCCAGACTAGCAGGGTAAAGACCCAGTACTTC
TRBJ1-2 | TRBV10-3 | . | . | CAISESGRGLGYTF | TGTGCCATCAGTGAGTCCGGCAGAGGGCTAGGCTACACCTTC
TRBJ1-5 | TRBV20-1 | many | . | CSAADRTNQPQHF | TGCAGTGCTGCGGACAGAACAAATCAGCCCCAGCATTTT
TRBJ1-2 | TRBV27 | many | . | CASRPSGGGVYGYTF | TGTGCCAGCAGACCCTCGGGGGGCGGCGTCTATGGCTACACCTTC
TRBJ2-7 | TRBV15 | . | TRBD2 | CATSSWTSGSYEQYF | TGTGCCACCAGCAGTTGGACTAGCGGGTCCTACGAGCAGTACTTC
TRBJ1-2 | TRBV2 | . | TRBD1 | CASNQGQYGYTF | TGTGCCAGCAATCAGGGACAGTACGGCTACACCTTC
TRBJ1-2 | TRBV7-2 | . | . | CASSLATAPSYGYTF | TGTGCCAGCAGCTTAGCCACGGCCCCTAGCTATGGCTACACCTTC
TRBJ2-1 | TRBV7-9 | . | TRBD2 | CASSHPVGLAVYNEQFF | TGTGCCAGCAGCCACCCCGTAGGACTAGCGGTCTACAATGAGCAGTTCTTC
TRBJ1-5 | TRBV10-3 | . | TRBD1 | CAISESYRTGSGQPQHF | TGTGCCATCAGTGAGTCCTACAGGACAGGGAGTGGTCAGCCCCAGCATTTT
TRBJ2-3 | TRBV12-5 | . | . | CASGLGTTSTDTQYF | TGTGCTAGTGGTTTGGGGACTACCAGCACAGATACGCAGTATTTT
TRBJ2-3 | TRBV20-1 | once | . | CSARDDTQYF | TGCAGTGCTAGAGACGATACGCAGTATTTT
TRBJ2-5 | TRBV29-1 | many | . | CSVKDQEGETQYF | TGCAGCGTCAAAGACCAGGAGGGGGAGACCCAGTACTTC
TRBJ1-2 | TRBV7-2 | many | . | CASSTENGGGGYYGYTF | TGTGCCAGCAGCACAGAAAACGGGGGAGGAGGCTACTATGGCTACACCTTC
TRBJ2-7 | TRBV24-1 | once | . | CATSSEVVGNEQYF | TGTGCCACCAGTTCAGAGGTGGTAGGCAATGAGCAGTACTTC
TRBJ2-3 | TRBV5-1 | . | TRBD2 | CASTWTRWTDTQYF | TGCGCCAGCACCTGGACTAGATGGACAGATACGCAGTATTTT
TRBJ1-1 | TRBV30 | many | . | CACPTRENTEAFF | TGTGCCTGTCCTACCAGAGAGAACACTGAAGCTTTCTTT
TRBJ2-7 | TRBV9 | . | . | CASSGGGRGYEQYF | TGTGCCAGCAGCGGCGGAGGCAGGGGCTACGAGCAGTACTTC